The rows below give T cell receptor beta chains drawn from one sample of a study of a mutant IDH1 vaccine in newly diagnosed glioma. The assay was immunoSEQ multiplex PCR, and TCRdb's table has in-frame clones only and misses some. The sample lists tens of thousands of clones; approximately 78% were seen once. Their recognized antigens are unknown. Sequenced here: PBMCs, sampled from a glioma patient whose treatment included an IDH1 peptide vaccine. The receptors originated from a man aged 40-49 years with glioma. Both conserved end residues are part of each CDR3. A D gene is named only where the DNA matches it firmly. Size is stated for part of the rows, as once, few or many counts, or as a class when the clone is expanded.

j_call	clone_size	d_call	v_call	cdr3_aa	cdr3_nt
TRBJ1-1	few	-	TRBV28	CASSRQVGQTEAFF	TGTGCCAGCAGTCGACAGGTGGGCCAAACTGAAGCTTTCTTT
TRBJ2-1	-	-	TRBV9	CASSVGGTPFYNEQFF	TGTGCCAGCAGCGTAGGTGGGACTCCCTTCTACAATGAGCAGTTCTTC
TRBJ1-2	-	-	TRBV27	CASSWAFRVDYGYTF	TGTGCCAGCAGTTGGGCCTTCAGGGTGGACTATGGCTACACCTTC
TRBJ2-7	-	TRBD2	TRBV4-3	CASSQGVGAGGLSYEQYF	TGCGCCAGCAGCCAAGGAGTTGGAGCGGGAGGCCTCTCCTACGAGCAGTACTTC
TRBJ1-6	-	-	TRBV7-6	CASSLYRAPGGTKHSPLHF	TGTGCCAGCAGCTTATATAGGGCCCCTGGGGGGACTAAACATTCACCCCTCCACTTT
TRBJ2-3	-	-	TRBV5-1	CASYRQAGTDTQYF	TGCGCCAGCTACCGACAGGCGGGGACAGATACGCAGTATTTT
TRBJ2-7	few	-	TRBV19	CASSADYEQYF	TGTGCCAGTAGTGCCGACTACGAGCAGTACTTC
TRBJ2-7	-	-	TRBV2	CASRTLFGYEQYF	TGTGCCAGCCGCACCCTCTTCGGCTACGAGCAGTACTTC
TRBJ1-1	-	-	TRBV7-8	CASSPGGGMNTEAFF	TGTGCCAGCAGCCCCGGGGGGGGGATGAACACTGAAGCTTTCTTT
TRBJ2-1	-	-	TRBV19	CASSPPGRNGLNEQFF	TGTGCCAGTAGTCCGCCCGGCCGGAATGGCCTCAATGAGCAGTTCTTC
TRBJ1-3	-	-	TRBV28	CASSPLRGTGNTIYF	TGTGCCAGCAGTCCCCTAAGGGGGACTGGAAACACCATATATTTT
TRBJ1-1	-	TRBD1	TRBV6-5	CASSLTGGKTEAFF	TGTGCCAGCAGTCTCACAGGGGGTAAAACTGAAGCTTTCTTT
TRBJ1-4	-	TRBD1	TRBV5-5	CASSLVFGGGERNEKLFF	TGTGCCAGCAGCTTGGTTTTCGGAGGGGGCGAAAGAAATGAAAAACTGTTTTTT
TRBJ1-1	-	-	TRBV7-2	CASSLGAGNTEAFF	TGTGCCAGCAGCTTAGGTGCAGGAAACACTGAAGCTTTCTTT
TRBJ1-1	-	-	TRBV27	CASSFLRTGNEAFF	TGTGCCAGCAGTTTTTTGCGGACGGGAAATGAAGCTTTCTTT
TRBJ2-3	once	-	TRBV5-1	CASSPNGGHADTQYF	TGCGCCAGCAGCCCCAATGGGGGGCACGCAGATACGCAGTATTTT
TRBJ1-2	-	-	TRBV19	CASSSGHRGYTF	TGTGCCAGTAGTTCGGGACACCGGGGCTACACCTTC
TRBJ1-3	-	-	TRBV6-1	CASSALGSGNTIYF	TGTGCCAGCAGTGCGCTAGGCTCTGGAAACACCATATATTTT
TRBJ2-1	-	-	TRBV5-8	CASSFGGSYNEQFF	TGTGCCAGCAGCTTTGGAGGCTCCTACAATGAGCAGTTCTTC
TRBJ1-1	few	-	TRBV13	CASSLLDTEAFF	TGTGCCAGCAGCTTGCTGGACACTGAAGCTTTCTTT
TRBJ2-1	once	TRBD2	TRBV5-4	CASSLVRTSGRNEQFF	TGTGCCAGCAGCTTGGTAAGGACTAGCGGGAGGAATGAGCAGTTCTTC
TRBJ2-2	few	-	TRBV7-9	CASSLESNTGELFF	TGTGCCAGCAGCTTAGAATCTAACACCGGGGAGCTGTTTTTT
TRBJ1-1	-	-	TRBV7-2	CASSLSAGREAFF	TGTGCCAGCAGCTTATCGGCAGGACGGGAAGCTTTCTTT
TRBJ2-5	-	TRBD2	TRBV4-2	CASSGGASGNQETQYF	TGTGCCAGCAGCGGGGGGGCTAGCGGGAACCAAGAGACCCAGTACTTC
TRBJ1-1	few	-	TRBV9	CASSATGTHTEAFF	TGTGCCAGCAGCGCGACCGGGACCCACACTGAAGCTTTCTTT
TRBJ2-3	-	TRBD1	TRBV19	CASSPGGKDTQYF	TGTGCCAGTAGTCCAGGGGGTAAGGATACGCAGTATTTT
TRBJ2-7	-	TRBD1	TRBV7-2	CASSLVVTGGYEQYF	TGTGCCAGCAGCTTAGTAGTGACAGGGGGCTACGAGCAGTACTTC
TRBJ2-3	-	-	TRBV5-1	CASSAMGGITDTQYF	TGCGCCAGCAGCGCCATGGGCGGGATAACAGATACGCAGTATTTT
TRBJ1-5	-	TRBD1	TRBV7-8	CASSLEGAGSGQPQHF	TGTGCCAGCAGCTTAGAGGGGGCAGGGTCGGGACAGCCCCAGCATTTT
TRBJ2-3	-	TRBD1	TRBV19	CASSIMQGVDTQYF	TGTGCCAGTAGTATTATGCAGGGGGTAGATACGCAGTATTTT
TRBJ2-7	-	-	TRBV4-1	CASSQVAPYEQYF	TGCGCCAGCAGCCAAGTAGCGCCCTACGAGCAGTACTTC
TRBJ1-4	-	TRBD1	TRBV7-9	CASSPGQDFGNEKLFF	TGTGCCAGCAGCCCGGGACAGGATTTTGGTAATGAAAAACTGTTTTTT
TRBJ2-1	-	-	TRBV7-9	CASSLGDYNEQFF	TGTGCCAGCAGCTTAGGAGACTACAATGAGCAGTTCTTC
TRBJ1-4	few	-	TRBV7-9	CASSFQGEKLFF	TGTGCCAGCAGCTTCCAGGGTGAAAAACTGTTTTTT
TRBJ1-6	-	-	TRBV9	CASRRDDNSPLHF	TGTGCCAGCCGTCGGGACGACAATTCACCCCTCCACTTT
TRBJ2-7	-	TRBD1	TRBV5-4	CASSPEPGQNSYEQYF	TGTGCCAGCAGCCCCGAGCCGGGACAGAACTCCTACGAGCAGTACTTC
TRBJ2-6	-	-	TRBV4-1	CASSQPSGANVLTF	TGCGCCAGCAGCCAACCGTCTGGGGCCAACGTCCTGACTTTC
TRBJ1-5	-	TRBD1	TRBV19	CASSQGDRPNQPQHF	TGTGCCAGTAGTCAGGGGGACAGGCCCAATCAGCCCCAGCATTTT
TRBJ1-3	-	-	TRBV5-4	CASSSGAGNTIYF	TGTGCCAGCAGCTCTGGGGCCGGAAACACCATATATTTT
TRBJ1-1	-	-	TRBV7-3	CASSLSYSSEAFF	TGTGCCAGCAGCTTAAGTTACAGCTCTGAAGCTTTCTTT
TRBJ2-7	-	TRBD1	TRBV28	CASSLGDRAISYEQYF	TGTGCCAGCAGTTTAGGAGACAGGGCAATATCCTACGAGCAGTACTTC